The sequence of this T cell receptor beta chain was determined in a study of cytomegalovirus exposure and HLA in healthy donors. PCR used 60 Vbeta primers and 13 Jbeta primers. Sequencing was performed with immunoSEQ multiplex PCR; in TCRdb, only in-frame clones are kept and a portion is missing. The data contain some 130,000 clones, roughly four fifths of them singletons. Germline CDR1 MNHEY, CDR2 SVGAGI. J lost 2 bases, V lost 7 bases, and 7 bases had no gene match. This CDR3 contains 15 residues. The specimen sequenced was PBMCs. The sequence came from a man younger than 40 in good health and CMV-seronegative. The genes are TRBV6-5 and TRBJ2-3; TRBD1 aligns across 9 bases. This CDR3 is CASTDRGSLTDTQYF. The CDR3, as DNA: TGTGCCAGCACCGACAGGGGGTCCCTCACAGATACGCAGTATTTT.